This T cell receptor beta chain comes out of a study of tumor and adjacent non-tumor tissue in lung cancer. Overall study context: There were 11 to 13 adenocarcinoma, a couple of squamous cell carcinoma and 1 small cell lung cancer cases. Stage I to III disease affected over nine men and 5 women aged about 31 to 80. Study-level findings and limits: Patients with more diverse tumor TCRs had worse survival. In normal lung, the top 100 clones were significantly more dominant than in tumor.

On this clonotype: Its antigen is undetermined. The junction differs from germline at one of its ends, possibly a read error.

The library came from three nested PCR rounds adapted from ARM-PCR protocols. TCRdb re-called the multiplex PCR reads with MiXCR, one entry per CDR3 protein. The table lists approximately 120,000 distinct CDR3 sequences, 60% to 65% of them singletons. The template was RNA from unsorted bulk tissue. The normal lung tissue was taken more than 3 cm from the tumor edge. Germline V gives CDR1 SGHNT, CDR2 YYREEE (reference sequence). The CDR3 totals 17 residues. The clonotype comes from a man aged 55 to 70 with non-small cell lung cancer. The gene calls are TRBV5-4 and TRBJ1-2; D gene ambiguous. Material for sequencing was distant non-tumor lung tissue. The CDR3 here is CAISRLSSPSKLYGYTF. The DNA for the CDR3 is TGTGCCATCAGCCGCCTCTCTTCGCCGAGTAAGCTGTATGGCTACACCTTC.